This TCR beta chain was recorded in a study of shared clonotypes between healthy human individuals. Study-wide context: CD4 naive and memory got three plates each, CD8 naive two, CD8 memory one.

Naive-designated CD8 cells lacked CD45RO, were positively enriched for CCR7, and omitted terminally differentiated effector memory CD45RA+ cells. This CDR3 spans 15 amino acids. Germline V lookup: CDR1 SGHKS, CDR2 YYEKEE (reference sequence). Trimming cost V 0 bases and J 1 base, with 7 bases left between them. Only in-frame clones appear in the TCRdb table, and some are missing; sequencing was by immunoSEQ multiplex PCR. The sample carries hundreds of thousands of clones, 98% recorded once. The TCR was taken from a man aged 30 to 45 in good health. The specimen was naive CD8+ T cells sorted from blood. The V and J genes are TRBV5-5 and TRBJ2-2, with D perhaps TRBD1 (5 bases). In DNA, the CDR3 is TGTGCCAGCAGCTTGGAAACAGGGAACACCGGGGAGCTGTTTTTT. Protein product: CASSLETGNTGELFF.